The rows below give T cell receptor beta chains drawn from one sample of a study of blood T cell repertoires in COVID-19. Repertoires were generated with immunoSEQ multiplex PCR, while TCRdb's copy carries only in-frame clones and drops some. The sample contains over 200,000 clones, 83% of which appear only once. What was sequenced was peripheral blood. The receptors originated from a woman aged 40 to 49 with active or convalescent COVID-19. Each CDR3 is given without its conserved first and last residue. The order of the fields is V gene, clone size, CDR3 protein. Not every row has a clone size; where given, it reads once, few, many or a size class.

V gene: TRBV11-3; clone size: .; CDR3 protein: ASSPRRQGRNSPLH
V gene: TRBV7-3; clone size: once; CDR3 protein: ASSPPTQIWSQETQY
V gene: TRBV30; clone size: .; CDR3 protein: AWSVQANEKLF
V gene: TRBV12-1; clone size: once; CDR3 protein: ASSLGAGQETQY
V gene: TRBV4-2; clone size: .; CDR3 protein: ASSQDGLAGGPRQETQY
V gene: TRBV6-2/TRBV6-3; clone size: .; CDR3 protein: ASSSPGIPTEAF
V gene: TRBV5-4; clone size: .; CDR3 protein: ASSFRDNSEKLF
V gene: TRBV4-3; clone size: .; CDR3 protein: ASSRNRDRGRFFQPQH
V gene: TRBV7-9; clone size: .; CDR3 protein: ASSLVAGIADTQY
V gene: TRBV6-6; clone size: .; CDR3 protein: ASSYVAGYGYT
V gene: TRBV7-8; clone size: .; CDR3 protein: ASSLFAGQSVYEQY
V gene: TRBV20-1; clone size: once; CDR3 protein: SASTPMNTEAF
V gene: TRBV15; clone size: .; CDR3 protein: ATSRDGGDYGYT
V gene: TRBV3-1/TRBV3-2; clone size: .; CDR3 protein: ASSHGLAVTDTQY
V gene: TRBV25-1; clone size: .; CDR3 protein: ASRRHTNTEAF
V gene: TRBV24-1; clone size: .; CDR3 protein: ATSDGQGALYNEQF
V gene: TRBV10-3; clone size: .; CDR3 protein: AISVGQSITYEQY
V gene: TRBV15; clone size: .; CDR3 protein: ATSRDRGLGYEQY
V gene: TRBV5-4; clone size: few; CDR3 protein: ASSLTGADYEQY
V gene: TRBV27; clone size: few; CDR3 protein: ASSLGGGSNQPQH
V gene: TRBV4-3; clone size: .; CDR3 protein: ASSRDREVAEAF
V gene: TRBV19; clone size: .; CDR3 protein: ASSAGTSGKGEQY
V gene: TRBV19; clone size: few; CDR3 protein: ASSIVRNSPLH
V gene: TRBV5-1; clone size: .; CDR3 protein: ASSLAGGQGKLF
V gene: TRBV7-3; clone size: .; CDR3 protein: ASSFGDRDNSPLH
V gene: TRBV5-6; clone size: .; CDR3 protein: ASRRDTYNYGYT
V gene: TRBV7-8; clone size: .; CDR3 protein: ASSATRTSGSRILEETQY
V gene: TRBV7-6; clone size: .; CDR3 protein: ASSLIAALDHEQY
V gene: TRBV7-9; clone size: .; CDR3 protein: ASSHGTDTSEQY
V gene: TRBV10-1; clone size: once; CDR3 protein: ASSKGLEGTQY
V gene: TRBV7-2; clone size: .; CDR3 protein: ASSLVVAGSYEQY
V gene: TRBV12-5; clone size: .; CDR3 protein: ASGPGRPTDTQY
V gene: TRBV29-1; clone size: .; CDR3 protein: SAGQGFENTIY
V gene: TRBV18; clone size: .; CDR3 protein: ASSRLGLADTQY
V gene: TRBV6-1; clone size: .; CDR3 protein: ASSAPTGGASQPQH
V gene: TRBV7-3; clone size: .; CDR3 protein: ASSGGRDQPQH
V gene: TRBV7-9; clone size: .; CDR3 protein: ASSLTGGNQPQH
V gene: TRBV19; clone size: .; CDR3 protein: ASSMWLAGAGEQF
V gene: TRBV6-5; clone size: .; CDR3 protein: ASSTTVGQGRFYT
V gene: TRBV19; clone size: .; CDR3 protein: ASAGTSGRGAGTGELF
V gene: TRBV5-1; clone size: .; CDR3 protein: ASGKGQEATEAF